This T cell receptor beta chain originates from a study of metastatic and nonmetastatic thyroid tumors. Across the study: For malignant and benign thyroid patients, tumor or nodule tissue and blood were the sources whose repertoires were compared. The study, taken as a whole, reports: The reported finding was significantly higher TCR beta diversity in malignant thyroid tumors relative to benign nodules, in blood and tumor.

None of the patients had undergone any treatment ahead of thyroid surgery. V was pared by 2 bases and J by 5 bases, with 4 bases of the junction left unmatched. CDR3 length: 15 residues. Germline-derived CDR1 and CDR2 are MNHEY and SVGAGI. As originally analysed: Construction of a distant-metastasis classifier for papillary thyroid cancer relied on CDR3 differences across clinicopathological groups. TCRdb ran MiXCR on the PCR reads. For this entry, the V and J calls and clone size follow TCRdb and not the study's own pipeline. The sample lists about 6,400 clones, 16% seen once, with around 10% in the top ten. This clone is termed medium-sized. Its antigen is undetermined.

The chain joins TRBV6-5 to TRBJ2-1; 9 bases map to TRBD2. The clonotype comes from a male donor with papillary thyroid cancer or a benign thyroid nodule (not recorded which). Some clones in this sample may be carry-over from other donors' samples. Sequenced input: tumor tissue. The CDR3 is CASSYERGANNEQFF. The CDR3, as DNA: TGTGCCAGCAGTTACGAGCGGGGGGCTAACAATGAGCAGTTCTTC.